The TCR beta chain described here comes from a study of T-cell reconstitution after alpha-beta-depleted transplantation in children. Notes on the study in general: Some patients' high day-60 TCRbeta diversity was traced to surviving recipient T cells and thymic progenitors. Once a year had passed after transplant, T-cell counts and diversity came mostly from newly produced T cells. It was reported that alpha-beta T cells came from several hundred expanded graft clones (about two months after transplant).

This clonotype is medium-sized by share. Its matching antigen is unknown. The TCRbeta library incorporated unique molecular identifiers. TCRdb reanalysed the PCR reads using MiXCR and keeps one entry per CDR3 protein. Counted here are around 4,200 distinct CDR3 sequences, around 12% occurring once; the ten biggest clones make up about 26%. The CDR3 covers 15 residues. CDR1 and CDR2 from the germline V gene are SGHTA and FQGNSA. Trimming cost V 0 bases and J 3 bases, with 9 bases left between them. Sequenced material: PBMCs, mostly from graft donor cells, taken 60 days after TCRalphabeta/CD19-depleted stem cell transplant. This clonotype was sampled from a male patient aged 2 to 9 who had a stem cell transplant for acute lymphoblastic leukemia, so the T cells may come from the graft donor. The chain has TRBV7-2 and TRBJ1-5; tentative D call: TRBD1 (5 bases). CDR3 DNA: TGTGCCAGCAGCTTAGCTCAGGGAGTCAATCAGCCCCAGCATTTT. It yields the protein CASSLAQGVNQPQHF. Using reference TRBV7-2 and TRBJ1-5 for the parts outside the CDR3, the full variable domain is GAGVSQSPSNKVTEKGKDVELRCDPISGHTALYWYRQSLGQGLEFLIYFQGNSAPDKSGLPSDRFSAERTGGSVSTLTIQRTQQEDSAVYLCASSLAQGVNQPQHFGDGTRLSIL.